The present T cell receptor beta chain was sequenced within a study of OX40 agonist ivuxolimab in advanced cancers. Study as a whole: Males comprised around 80% of the group, whose mean age was about 61 years (range about 23 to 80). Overall study results and limits: Dose levels from 0.1 to 3.0 mg/kg saw CD4+ and CD8+ blood T cells expand clonally by week 6.

A remark on this clone: Antigen unknown.

Profiling relied on immunoSEQ multiplex PCR, and the TCRdb table lists in-frame clones only, not all of them. The table includes under 85,000 clones, about nine tenths detected once. CDR1 is SNHLY, CDR2 FYNNEI, per germline. CDR3 length: 14 amino acids. V was cut by 6 bases and J by 6 bases, with 18 bases left in between. Sample: CD4+ or CD8+ T cells sorted from blood, taken in a trial of the OX40 agonist ivuxolimab. The sequence came from an adult with an advanced solid tumor such as melanoma, head and neck, liver or kidney cancer. V usage is TRBV2 and J usage is TRBJ2-7; D remains ambiguous. The CDR3 DNA reads as TGTGCCAGCAGCGTCAATGCAGGATCTAGCGAGCAGTACTTC. The encoded protein is CASSVNAGSSEQYF.